The 8 T cell receptor beta chains below come from one sample, sequenced in a study of radiation and T cells in renal cell carcinoma. Only in-frame clones appear in the TCRdb table, and some are missing; sequencing was by immunoSEQ multiplex PCR. The sample contains 60,000 to 80,000 clones, roughly 82% of which appear only once. Time point of the sample: blood 2 weeks post-SBRT. Treatment given: 15 Gy SBRT to primary tumor, nephrectomy 4 weeks later. The input for sequencing was blood, taken from a patient whose treatment included radiotherapy and nephrectomy. These receptors all stem from a man between 60 and 75 years old with renal cell carcinoma.

V and J are TRBV4-1 and TRBJ1-5, with 8 bases aligning to TRBD1. This CDR3 region has 16 residues. Germline lookup yields CDR1 MGHRA and CDR2 YSYEKL. V lost 4 bases and J lost 6; bases outside the gene matches: 11. CDR3 region: CASSPIRDRGTQPQHF. CDR3 coding DNA: TGCGCCAGCAGCCCGATCCGCGACAGGGGTACTCAGCCCCAGCATTTT.

This chain joins TRBV2 and TRBJ2-7; TRBD2 matches 7 bases. CDR3 size: 13 residues. The V segment lost 5 bases and the J segment 4 bases; nucleotides outside the gene matches: 5. CDR1 SNHLY and CDR2 FYNNEI come from the germline V gene. This chain's CDR3 is CASSPLRGYEQYF. Written as DNA, the CDR3 is TGTGCCAGCAGTCCGTTGCGGGGGTACGAGCAGTACTTC.

CDR3 region: CASSSGLAALSYEQYF. CDR3 coding DNA: TGTGCCAGCAGCTCGGGACTAGCGGCCCTCTCCTACGAGCAGTACTTC. The chain recombines TRBV7-2 with TRBJ2-7; 11 nucleotides line up with TRBD2. CDR1 and CDR2 from the germline V gene are SGHTA and FQGNSA. The CDR3 covers 16 residues. After removal of 4 bases from V and 0 bases from J, the junction contained 5 bases not matched to a gene.

This chain connects TRBV2 to TRBJ2-1; possibly TRBD1 or TRBD2 for D (5 bases each). Germline V CDR1 and CDR2: SNHLY, FYNNEI. V gave up 0 bases and J gave up 6 bases, with 9 bases separating them. The CDR3 loop spans 14 amino acids. CDR3 sequence (DNA): TGTGCCAGCAGTGAAGCCTGGGGGTTCAATGAGCAGTTCTTC. Its protein product is CASSEAWGFNEQFF.

The count of this clone is one. J is TRBJ2-5 and V is TRBV4-3; 8 nucleotides match TRBD1. This CDR3 is built from 16 residues. The germline CDR1 and CDR2 sequences are LGHNA and YSLEER. V shed 1 base, J shed 2 bases, and the junction held 6 bases outside the gene matches. The CDR3 DNA reads TGCGCCAGCAGCCAAGCCGCCGGGACAGGTCAAGAGACCCAGTACTTC. Protein product: CASSQAAGTGQETQYF.

V and J are TRBV9 and TRBJ2-2; D possibly uses TRBD1 or TRBD2 (5 bases each). Deletions cut 2 bases from V and 4 bases from J, with 12 bases between. The CDR3 is 15 residues long. CDR1 and CDR2 (germline): SGDLS, YYNGEE. CDR3 amino acids: CASSVLGTGTGELFF. CDR3 bases: TGTGCCAGCAGCGTCCTCGGGACGGGCACCGGGGAGCTGTTTTTT.

The rearrangement links TRBV6-6 to TRBJ2-7; D may be TRBD2 (6 bases). The length of the CDR3 is 14 residues. Germline CDR1 MNHNY, CDR2 SVGAGI (reference sequence). Trimming took 2 bases from V and 2 from J, leaving 10 bases between them. CDR3 DNA sequence: TGTGCCAGCAGTTACACGGGGGAAGCCTACGAGCAGTACTTC. Protein product: CASSYTGEAYEQYF.

The chain recombines TRBV19 with TRBJ2-7; tentative D call: TRBD2 (6 bases). From germline, CDR1 is LNHDA and CDR2 SQIVND (reference sequence). The CDR3 contains 13 residues. The V and J ends lost 1 base and 7 bases respectively, with 11 bases between them. In DNA, the CDR3 is TGTGCCAGTAGTATAGTCGTTGCGGGGGAGCAGTACTTC. Its translation is CASSIVVAGEQYF.